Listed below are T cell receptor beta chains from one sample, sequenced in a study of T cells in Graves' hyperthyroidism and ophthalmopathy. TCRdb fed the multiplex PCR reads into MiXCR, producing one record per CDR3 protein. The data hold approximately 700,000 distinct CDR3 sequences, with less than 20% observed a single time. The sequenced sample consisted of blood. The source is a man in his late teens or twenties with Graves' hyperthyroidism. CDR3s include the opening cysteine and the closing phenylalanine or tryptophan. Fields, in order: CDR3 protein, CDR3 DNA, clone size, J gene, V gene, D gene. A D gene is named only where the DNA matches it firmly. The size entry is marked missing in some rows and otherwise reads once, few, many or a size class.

CATQPSAYNEQFF TGTGCCACCCAGCCTAGCGCTTACAATGAGCAGTTCTTC . TRBJ2-1 TRBV24-1 .
CASSLGSAGTEAFF TGTGCCAGCAGCTTAGGTAGCGCAGGGACTGAAGCTTTCTTT . TRBJ1-1 TRBV7-9 .
CASSYSRRGNEQFF TGTGCCAGCAGTTACTCTCGGAGGGGCAATGAGCAGTTCTTC many TRBJ2-1 TRBV6-2/TRBV6-3 .
CASSQGGFQYF TGTGCCAGCAGCCAAGGGGGCTTCCAGTACTTC few TRBJ2-5 TRBV14 .
CASSTFYGGYTF TGTGCCAGCAGTACCTTTTATGGGGGCTACACCTTC . TRBJ1-2 TRBV27 .
CASSGVGGGSYNEQFF TGTGCCAGCAGTGGGGTTGGCGGTGGCTCCTACAATGAGCAGTTCTTC . TRBJ2-1 TRBV2 .
CAWAVAASEFF TGTGCCTGGGCCGTAGCTGCGAGCGAGTTCTTC many TRBJ2-1 TRBV30 .
CATSDPGSYEQYF TGTGCCACCAGTGATCCCGGATCCTACGAGCAGTACTTC many TRBJ2-7 TRBV24-1 .
CASSPTEVLRETQYF TGTGCCAGCAGTCCCACCGAAGTCCTCCGGGAGACCCAGTACTTC few TRBJ2-5 TRBV27 .
CSARYYREGYYEQYF TGCAGTGCTAGATACTACCGGGAGGGCTACTACGAGCAGTACTTC . TRBJ2-7 TRBV20-1 TRBD2
CASSPFGHQNTEAFF TGTGCCAGCAGCCCCTTCGGACACCAGAACACTGAAGCTTTCTTT . TRBJ1-1 TRBV27 .
CASSLRQGWEKLFF TGTGCCAGCAGCTTGAGACAGGGGTGGGAAAAACTGTTTTTT . TRBJ1-4 TRBV7-2 TRBD1
CATSRGVSADNEQFF TGTGCCACCAGCAGAGGGGTTAGCGCTGACAATGAGCAGTTCTTC . TRBJ2-1 TRBV15 .
CASSRTGVGANVLTF TGTGCCAGCAGCCGAACAGGGGTTGGGGCCAACGTCCTGACTTTC few TRBJ2-6 TRBV28 TRBD1
CSVAARGRQGHGNQPQHF TGCAGCGTGGCGGCCCGGGGTAGACAGGGCCACGGCAATCAGCCCCAGCATTTT . TRBJ1-5 TRBV29-1 TRBD1
CSARDHLREWAYNEQFF TGCAGTGCTAGAGATCACCTGCGGGAATGGGCCTACAATGAGCAGTTCTTC few TRBJ2-1 TRBV20-1 .
CASSVIGIAEAFF TGTGCCAGCAGTGTGATAGGGATCGCTGAAGCTTTCTTT few TRBJ1-1 TRBV6-1 .
CASNLDRASDTQYF TGTGCCAGCAACTTGGACAGGGCCTCAGATACGCAGTATTTT many TRBJ2-3 TRBV6-2/TRBV6-3 TRBD1
CSARDPGQPNQPQHF TGCAGTGCTAGAGATCCGGGACAGCCGAATCAGCCCCAGCATTTT few TRBJ1-5 TRBV20-1 TRBD1
CSARDRVGDQPQHF TGCAGTGCCAGGGACAGGGTTGGTGATCAGCCCCAGCATTTT few TRBJ1-5 TRBV20-1 TRBD1
CSANRGGGSNDSPLHF TGCAGTGCTAACCGTGGAGGGGGCTCAAACGATTCACCCCTCCACTTT few TRBJ1-6 TRBV20-1 TRBD1
CASSVVYLGSDTQYF TGTGCCAGCAGTGTCGTATATCTTGGTTCAGATACGCAGTATTTT many TRBJ2-3 TRBV2 .
CSASGTIRHNIQYF TGCAGTGCTTCCGGGACTATCCGACATAACATTCAGTACTTC . TRBJ2-4 TRBV20-1 TRBD2
CASSLGLQGSTEAFF TGTGCCAGCAGCTTAGGGCTCCAAGGGAGCACTGAAGCTTTCTTT . TRBJ1-1 TRBV11-2 .
CSVEDTDRYEQYF TGCAGCGTTGAAGATACCGACCGGTACGAGCAGTACTTC many TRBJ2-7 TRBV29-1 .
CASSPLSGQQNSPLHF TGTGCCAGTAGTCCACTCTCGGGACAGCAAAATTCACCCCTCCACTTT . TRBJ1-6 TRBV19 TRBD1
CASSLSAGEGYEQYF TGTGCCAGCAGCTTGTCAGCGGGAGAAGGGTACGAGCAGTACTTC . TRBJ2-7 TRBV5-4 TRBD2
CASSADLSGNTIYF TGTGCCAGCAGTGCGGACCTCTCTGGAAACACCATATATTTT . TRBJ1-3 TRBV2 .
CASSPPGTSGYEQFF TGTGCCAGCTCACCACCGGGTACTAGCGGCTATGAGCAGTTCTTC many TRBJ2-1 TRBV18 TRBD2
CASSSIVAGNNYNEQFF TGTGCCAGCAGTTCTATTGTAGCGGGAAACAACTACAATGAGCAGTTCTTC . TRBJ2-1 TRBV6-5 TRBD2
CASSLGTPGEQYF TGTGCCAGCAGCCTCGGCACACCCGGCGAGCAGTACTTC many TRBJ2-7 TRBV13 .
CASSELTSAQETQYF TGTGCCAGCAGTGAATTAACTAGCGCCCAAGAGACCCAGTACTTC many TRBJ2-5 TRBV6-1 TRBD2
CSVLQGLDGYTF TGCAGTGTGCTTCAGGGTCTAGATGGCTACACCTTC many TRBJ1-2 TRBV29-1 .
CASRGRGNQETQYF TGTGCCAGCAGAGGCAGGGGCAACCAAGAGACCCAGTACTTC many TRBJ2-5 TRBV28 .
CATSRHRTGGWNQPQHF TGTGCCACCAGCAGGCATCGGACAGGGGGCTGGAATCAGCCCCAGCATTTT few TRBJ1-5 TRBV15 TRBD1
CSVEGGKGYEQYF TGCAGCGTTGAAGGAGGGAAGGGCTACGAGCAGTACTTC few TRBJ2-7 TRBV29-1 .
CAWTGTSGTLYEQYF TGTGCCTGGACCGGGACTAGCGGGACCCTATACGAGCAGTACTTC . TRBJ2-7 TRBV30 TRBD2
CSAHGAAVASDNEQFF TGCAGTGCTCATGGGGCCGCGGTAGCATCCGACAATGAGCAGTTCTTC . TRBJ2-1 TRBV20-1 .
CASSPLAGGPGEQFF TGTGCCAGCTCACCACTAGCGGGAGGGCCTGGAGAGCAGTTCTTC many TRBJ2-1 TRBV18 TRBD2
CSASPGQGLTGGLFF TGCAGTGCTAGCCCGGGACAGGGGTTGACCGGGGGGCTGTTTTTT . TRBJ2-2 TRBV20-1 TRBD1
CASSLANLGTEAFF TGCGCCAGCAGCTTGGCCAACCTTGGCACTGAAGCTTTCTTT many TRBJ1-1 TRBV5-1 .
CSARPRGNIQYF TGCAGTGCACGGCCTCGAGGTAACATTCAGTACTTC . TRBJ2-4 TRBV20-1 .
CASSQDLDTQYF TGTGCCAGCAGCCAAGATCTGGATACGCAGTATTTT many TRBJ2-3 TRBV4-2 .
CASSWTSGDTNTGELFF TGTGCCAGCAGCTGGACTAGCGGGGATACGAACACCGGGGAGCTGTTTTTT few TRBJ2-2 TRBV7-8 TRBD2
CASSPGLAVEETQYF TGCGCCAGCAGCCCGGGACTAGCAGTCGAAGAGACCCAGTACTTC few TRBJ2-5 TRBV5-1 TRBD2
CAWSADSNTEAFF TGTGCCTGGAGTGCGGACTCGAACACTGAAGCTTTCTTT many TRBJ1-1 TRBV30 .
CASSLMGTYEQYF TGTGCCAGCAGTTTAATGGGAACCTACGAGCAGTACTTC few TRBJ2-7 TRBV12-3/TRBV12-4 .
CSASRGYGYTF TGCAGTGCTAGCCGGGGCTATGGCTACACCTTC many TRBJ1-2 TRBV20-1 .
CATSDLQGNEQFF TGTGCCACCAGTGATTTGCAGGGTAATGAGCAGTTCTTC few TRBJ2-1 TRBV24-1 .
CASSPQTGQGSEGSGANVLTF TGTGCCAGCAGCCCACAAACGGGACAGGGGTCAGAGGGCTCTGGGGCCAACGTCCTGACTTTC once TRBJ2-6 TRBV7-9 TRBD1
CAWSGGVGEQFF TGTGCCTGGAGTGGGGGGGTGGGTGAGCAGTTCTTC many TRBJ2-1 TRBV30 .